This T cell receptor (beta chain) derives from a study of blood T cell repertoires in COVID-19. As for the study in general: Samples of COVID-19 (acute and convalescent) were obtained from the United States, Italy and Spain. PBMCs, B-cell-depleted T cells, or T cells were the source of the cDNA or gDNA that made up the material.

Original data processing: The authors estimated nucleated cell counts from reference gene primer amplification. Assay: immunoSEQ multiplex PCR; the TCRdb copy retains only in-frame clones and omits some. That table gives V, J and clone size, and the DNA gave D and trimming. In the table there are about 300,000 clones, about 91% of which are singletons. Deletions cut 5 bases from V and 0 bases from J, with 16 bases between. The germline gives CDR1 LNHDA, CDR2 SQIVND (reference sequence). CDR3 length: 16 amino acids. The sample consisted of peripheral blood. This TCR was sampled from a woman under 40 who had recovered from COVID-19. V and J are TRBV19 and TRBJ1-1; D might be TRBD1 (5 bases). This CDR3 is CASSVRQSYMNTEAFF. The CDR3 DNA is TGTGCCAGTAGTGTTAGACAGAGCTACATGAACACTGAAGCTTTCTTT.